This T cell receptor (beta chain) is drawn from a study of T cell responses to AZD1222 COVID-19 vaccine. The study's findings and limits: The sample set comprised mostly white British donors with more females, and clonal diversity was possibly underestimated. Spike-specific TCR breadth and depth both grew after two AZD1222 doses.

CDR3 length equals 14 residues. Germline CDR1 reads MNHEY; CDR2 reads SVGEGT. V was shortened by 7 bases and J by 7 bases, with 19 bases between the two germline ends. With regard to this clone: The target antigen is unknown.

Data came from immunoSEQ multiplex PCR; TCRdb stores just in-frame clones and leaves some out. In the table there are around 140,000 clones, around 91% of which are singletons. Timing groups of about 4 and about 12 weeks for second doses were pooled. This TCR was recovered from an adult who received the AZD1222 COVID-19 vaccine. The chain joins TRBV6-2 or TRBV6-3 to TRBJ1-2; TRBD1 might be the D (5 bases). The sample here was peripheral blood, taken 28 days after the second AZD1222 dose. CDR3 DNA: TGTGCCAGCAACCCCGGGCAGGGAACGCCTGGCTACACCTTC. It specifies CASNPGQGTPGYTF.